The sequence of this T cell receptor (beta chain) was determined in a study of blood T cell repertoires in COVID-19. Looking at the study overall: Donors in the United States, Italy and Spain gave samples during acute or convalescent COVID-19.

In the source study's methods: Quantification of nucleated cells was approximated via reference gene primer amplification. The protocol was immunoSEQ multiplex PCR, while the TCRdb copy is restricted to in-frame clones and leaves out a portion. That table supplies the V and J calls and clone size; D and trimming were determined from the DNA. The sample lists some 130,000 clones, around 73% occurring once. The TCR comes from a man between 60 and 75 years old who had recovered from COVID-19. The sample consisted of peripheral blood.

CDR3 DNA: TGTGCCAGCAGTTTATCATCAACTAACTATGGCTACACCTTC. It specifies CASSLSSTNYGYTF. This rearrangement joins TRBV27 to TRBJ1-2, with D uncertain. The CDR3 covers 14 residues. Germline values: CDR1 MNHEY, CDR2 SMNVEV (reference sequence). The V gene lost 0 bases and the J gene lost 0 bases, with 5 bases spanning the gap.